This TCR beta chain is drawn from a study of T cell responses to AZD1222 COVID-19 vaccine. Notes on the study in general: Targets within unmutated variant regions were reportedly found for nearly half of spike-specific TCRs.

Details on this clone: Antigen unknown.

Germline lookup yields CDR1 SGHNT and CDR2 YYREEE (reference sequence). The V and J ends lost 0 bases and 4 bases, in that order; junction bases with no gene match: 5. The CDR3 is 17 residues long. The assay was immunoSEQ multiplex PCR, and TCRdb's table has in-frame clones only and misses some. The profile covers hundreds of thousands of clones, with 90% to 95% appearing a single time and 0.55% taken by the ten largest. The gene calls are TRBV5-4 and TRBJ2-5; 14 bases are a match to TRBD2. Sequenced material: peripheral blood, taken 28 days after the second AZD1222 dose. The sequence derives from an adult who received the AZD1222 COVID-19 vaccine. CDR3 in amino acids: CASSLGGTSGGGETQYF. For the CDR3, the DNA is TGTGCCAGCAGCTTGGGCGGGACTAGCGGGGGAGGAGAGACCCAGTACTTC.